This T cell receptor beta chain stems from a study of cytomegalovirus exposure and HLA in healthy donors. Notes on the study in general: An assumption of roughly uniform sequencing depth across donors underlay the presence/absence analyses. Data from an earlier analysis indicated that most TCR beta V segments were productive either about 90% or about 30% of the time. Further analysis, carried out later, found HLA-associated TCR beta chains more clonally expanded than equally common other chains.

Amplification used 60 Vbeta primers and 13 Jbeta primers. TCRdb keeps only in-frame clones here, not all; method: immunoSEQ multiplex PCR. Here the sample table reports fewer than 85,000 clones. Germline assignment: CDR1 SGHRS and CDR2 YFSETQ. The CDR3 contains 15 residues. V gave up 0 bases and J gave up 7 bases, with 17 bases separating them. Healthy bone marrow donors formed the donor group. Details on this clone: The antigen is unknown.

This receptor was obtained from a female donor in good health and CMV-seropositive. The chain links TRBV5-1 to TRBJ2-7, with D possibly TRBD2 on 6 matching bases. Sequencing was performed on PBMCs. CDR3: CASSLVGTQGGEQYF. The CDR3 DNA follows: TGCGCCAGCAGCTTGGTGGGGACTCAGGGCGGTGAGCAGTACTTC.